The subject of this entry is one T cell receptor beta chain. The target antigen is unknown. PCR used 60 Vbeta primers and 13 Jbeta primers. The method was immunoSEQ multiplex PCR; TCRdb's version includes in-frame clones alone and lacks a portion of them. The data hold over 150,000 clones, with 75% to 90% observed a single time. The entry originates in a study of cytomegalovirus exposure and HLA in healthy donors. Study-wide results and limits: Relative to equally common others, HLA-associated TCR beta chains showed greater clonal expansion in a later analysis. About 87% or about 30% of the time was how often most TCR beta V segments were productive, according to an earlier analysis. An Asian-associated ancestry cluster reportedly showed fewer N-insertions than the approximately 670-donor mean in a later analysis.

CDR3 length: 15 amino acids. In germline, CDR1 is LNHNV, CDR2 YYDKDF (reference sequence). V was shortened by 1 base and J by 7 bases, with 13 bases between the two germline ends. The sample comprised PBMCs. This chain connects TRBV15 to TRBJ1-4, with D perhaps TRBD1 (5 bases). The TCR sequence derives from a young woman in good health and CMV-seronegative. The CDR3 reads CATSRAPGVGEKLFF. The DNA for the CDR3 is TGTGCCACCAGCAGAGCTCCGGGGGTGGGTGAAAAACTGTTTTTT.